This T cell receptor (delta chain) is drawn from a study of gamma-delta T cells after stem cell transplantation. TCRdb applied CATT to the RT-PCR reads for clone calling. The sample gives over a thousand delta-chain clones, 35% to 45% of which show up once; 40% to 60% is in the top ten. Trimming removed 5 bases from V and 2 bases from J; junction bases left unmatched: 19. Germline V gene sequence: CDR1 TVYSNPD, CDR2 GDNSRS (reference sequence). There are 17 residues in the CDR3. The receptor comes from a human donor. It is not recorded whose cells these are; they may come from a transplant donor. The J gene is TRDJ1, the V gene TRDV3; 8 bases are a match to TRDD2. Source material: gamma-delta T cells. CDR3 region: CAPTSYSVPLGTDKLIF. Written as DNA, the CDR3 is TGTGCCCCCACTTCCTACTCGGTCCCCCTGGGGACCGATAAACTCATCTTT.